The 18 T cell receptor beta chains reported below all come from one sample, sequenced in a study of T cell responses to AZD1222 COVID-19 vaccine. Data came from immunoSEQ multiplex PCR; TCRdb stores just in-frame clones and leaves some out. The sample has about 150,000 clones, roughly nine tenths seen once. The sequences come from peripheral blood, collected on day 0 of AZD1222 vaccination. These receptors were obtained from an adult in good health.

This chain uses TRBV27 with TRBJ1-4, with a tentative D call TRBD1 (5 bases). Germline assignment: CDR1 MNHEY and CDR2 SMNVEV (reference sequence). The CDR3 extends over 13 amino acids. V was trimmed by 3 bases and J by 8 bases, leaving 10 bases between them. The chain's CDR3 is CASSFAGREKLFF. In nucleotides, the CDR3 is TGTGCCAGCAGTTTTGCAGGGCGGGAAAAACTGTTTTTT.

J is TRBJ2-3 and V is TRBV24-1, with D possibly being TRBD1 (6 bases). This CDR3 has 16 residues. Germline V gene lookup returns CDR1 KGHDR and CDR2 SFDVKD. The ends were cut back, 3 bases at V and 1 base at J, with 13 bases in the middle. CDR3 sequence (DNA): TGTGCCACCAGTGATCACAGGGTTGGGGGCACAGATACGCAGTATTTT. This sequence encodes CATSDHRVGGTDTQYF.

CDR3 sequence reads: CASSATGGILETQYF. The CDR3 bases are TGTGCCAGCAGCGCGACAGGGGGCATACTTGAGACCCAGTACTTC. The chain has TRBV9 and TRBJ2-5, with 10 positions matching TRBD1. This CDR3 contains 15 residues. Germline CDR1 and CDR2: SGDLS and YYNGEE. V lost 3 bases and J lost 5; bases outside the gene matches: 7.

V gene TRBV11-2 combines with J gene TRBJ1-5; perhaps TRBD1 as D (6 bases). V shed 8 bases and J shed 7 bases, with 15 bases lying between them. The V gene's germline CDR1 is SGHAT and CDR2 FQNNGV. There are 13 residues in the CDR3. In DNA, the CDR3 is TGTGCCAGCTCAGAGGGGGAACGACAGCCCCAGCATTTT. Translation gives CASSEGERQPQHF. The full variable domain, its missing parts supplied by reference TRBV11-2 and TRBJ1-5, is EAGVAQSPRYKIIEKRQSVAFWCNPISGHATLYWYQQILGQGPKLLIQFQNNGVVDDSQLPKDRFSAERLKGVDSTLKIQPAKLEDSAVYLCASSEGERQPQHFGDGTRLSIL.

This sequence joins TRBV2 and TRBJ2-2; D is unresolved. This CDR3 comprises 11 residues. The V gene lost 6 bases and the J gene lost 6 bases, with 5 bases spanning the gap. Germline CDR1 SNHLY, CDR2 FYNNEI. The CDR3 reads CASSLPGELFF. The DNA of the CDR3 is TGTGCCAGCAGCCTTCCCGGGGAGCTGTTTTTT.

The chain employs TRBV19 and TRBJ2-3, with D unclear. From germline, CDR1 is LNHDA and CDR2 SQIVND (reference sequence). The CDR3 consists of 16 residues. V was cut by 3 bases and J by 6 bases, with 19 bases left in between. The CDR3 protein is CASSIWQVAAGDTQYF. CDR3 nucleotides: TGTGCCAGTAGTATCTGGCAGGTGGCCGCCGGGGATACGCAGTATTTT.

J is TRBJ2-2 and V is TRBV5-4; D perhaps matches TRBD2 (5 bases). The CDR3 spans 15 residues. Germline lookup yields CDR1 SGHNT and CDR2 YYREEE (reference sequence). V was trimmed by 4 bases and J by 2 bases, leaving 12 bases between them. CDR3 sequence reads: CASSALGVNTGELFF. The DNA for the CDR3 is TGTGCCAGCAGCGCACTCGGGGTAAACACCGGGGAGCTGTTTTTT.

This sequence joins TRBV3-1 (or the pseudogene TRBV3-2) and TRBJ2-7; D remains ambiguous. V lost 8 bases to trimming and J lost 6 bases, with 8 bases between them. Germline V gene sequence: CDR1 LGHDT, CDR2 YNNKEL (reference sequence). This CDR3 is 10 amino acids long. As DNA, the CDR3 is TGTGCCAGCCTATACTGCGAGCAGTACTTC. It yields the protein CASLYCEQYF.

The chain combines TRBV5-1 with TRBJ1-1, with TRBD1 identical over 12 bases. This CDR3 comprises 16 residues. The germline CDR1 and CDR2 sequences are SGHRS and YFSETQ. The junction had 8 bases not matched to a gene; V was cut back by 4 bases and J by 4 bases. CDR3 in amino acids: CASSIGTGGAFTEAFF. CDR3 nucleotides: TGCGCCAGCAGCATCGGGACAGGGGGCGCGTTCACTGAAGCTTTCTTT.

The CDR3 sequence: CASGWGHTNARGNTIYF. CDR3 coding DNA: TGTGCTAGTGGTTGGGGACACACAAACGCCCGGGGAAACACCATATATTTT. The V call is TRBV12-5, the J call TRBJ1-3; a possible D gene is TRBD1 (6 bases). The CDR3 is 17 amino acids. V was shortened by 4 bases and J by 4 bases, with 20 bases between the two germline ends. The V gene's germline CDR1 is LGHNT and CDR2 FRNRAP.

V gene TRBV5-4 combines with J gene TRBJ2-1; 7 positions agree with TRBD1. The CDR3 is 13 amino acids. Germline CDR1 SGHNT, CDR2 YYREEE (reference sequence). Trimming cost V 4 bases and J 7 bases; bases outside gene matches: 5. Written as DNA, the CDR3 is TGTGCCAGCAGCACGGGACAGCTTAATGAGCAGTTCTTC. It specifies CASSTGQLNEQFF.

This chain links TRBV7-9 with TRBJ2-1; D ambiguous. The CDR3 totals 13 residues. Trimming took off 4 bases at V and 6 bases at J, with 10 bases between the two ends. Germline assignment: CDR1 SEHNR and CDR2 FQNEAQ (reference sequence). The CDR3 reads CASSSNSGNEQFF. Written as DNA, the CDR3 is TGTGCCAGCAGCTCCAACTCGGGCAATGAGCAGTTCTTC.

This sequence joins TRBV5-1 and TRBJ1-3, with D perhaps matching TRBD1 (5 bases). The V gene's germline CDR1 is SGHRS and CDR2 YFSETQ. The CDR3 has 17 amino acids. V dropped 4 bases and J dropped 5 bases, with 22 bases sitting between them. The CDR3 region is CASSPQPGPRFRNTIYF. The CDR3 DNA follows: TGCGCCAGCAGCCCACAACCGGGACCACGCTTTCGAAACACCATATATTTT.

The J gene is TRBJ2-2, the V gene TRBV9, with 10 bases that match TRBD1. Trimming at V came to 0 bases and at J to 6 bases, leaving 8 bases not matched to a gene. Germline V CDR1 and CDR2: SGDLS, YYNGEE. The CDR3 runs to 17 residues. CDR3 coding DNA: TGTGCCAGCAGCGTAGGAGGAAGGACAGGGGGGCCCGGGGAGCTGTTTTTT. Its translation is CASSVGGRTGGPGELFF.

V gene TRBV6-5 combines with J gene TRBJ2-7; no firm D call. CDR1 and CDR2 from the germline V gene are MNHEY and SVGAGI. The CDR3 sequence is 15 residues long. The V gene lost 5 bases and the J gene lost 2 bases, with 16 bases spanning the gap. The CDR3 nucleotides read TGTGCCAGCAGTCTAATCGCTCCGGCGGCCTACGAGCAGTACGTC. The encoded protein is CASSLIAPAAYEQYV.

The rearrangement uses TRBV11-1 and TRBJ1-4; possible D gene TRBD1, 6 bases. Trimming pared 5 bases from V and 7 bases from J, leaving 20 bases between. The CDR3 is 16 residues long. Germline lookup yields CDR1 SGHAT and CDR2 FQDESV (reference sequence). DNA of the CDR3: TGTGCCAGCAGCCCGCAGTCCAGGGGCTTGGGTGAAAAACTGTTTTTT. It encodes CASSPQSRGLGEKLFF.

The chain recombines TRBV5-1 with TRBJ1-6, with unresolved D. The V gene lost 6 bases and the J gene lost 1 base, with 8 bases spanning the gap. The germline CDR1 and CDR2 sequences are SGHRS and YFSETQ. The CDR3 sequence is 14 residues long. In DNA, the CDR3 is TGCGCCAGCACTGATCGGTCCTATAATTCACCCCTCCACTTT. This encodes CASTDRSYNSPLHF.

This clone was seen only a few times. The chain employs TRBV4-2 and TRBJ1-6; 7 bases agree with TRBD1. The J segment lost 8 bases and the V segment lost 4 bases, leaving 5 bases of the junction unmatched. Germline values: CDR1 LGHNA, CDR2 YNFKEQ. The CDR3 spans 14 residues. CDR3: CASSLTGDDSPLHF. CDR3 bases: TGTGCCAGCAGCCTTACAGGGGATGATTCACCCCTCCACTTT.